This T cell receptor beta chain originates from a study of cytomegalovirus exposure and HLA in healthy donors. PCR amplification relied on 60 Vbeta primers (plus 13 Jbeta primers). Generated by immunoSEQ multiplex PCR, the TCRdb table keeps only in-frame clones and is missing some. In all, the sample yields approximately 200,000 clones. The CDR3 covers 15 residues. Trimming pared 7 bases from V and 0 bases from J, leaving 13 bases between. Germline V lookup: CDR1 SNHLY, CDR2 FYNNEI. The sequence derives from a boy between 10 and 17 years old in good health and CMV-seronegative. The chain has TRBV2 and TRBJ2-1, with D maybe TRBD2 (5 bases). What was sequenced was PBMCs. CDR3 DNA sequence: TGTGCCAGCATTGGTCTAGGACTCTCCTACAATGAGCAGTTCTTC. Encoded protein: CASIGLGLSYNEQFF.